The clone carrying this T cell receptor beta chain was counted once. Its antigen is unidentified. Profiled with immunoSEQ multiplex PCR; TCRdb holds only in-frame clones, not every one. The data show some 10,000 clones, roughly four fifths seen once. This entry belongs to a study of somatic mutations in cytotoxic T cells in rheumatoid arthritis. Trimming stripped 5 bases from V and 9 bases from J, with 14 bases between. This CDR3 has 13 amino acids. CDR1 is MGHDK and CDR2 is SYGVNS in the germline V gene. Overall study findings and caveats: A rise in CD8+ clonality with age was seen in rheumatoid arthritis patients but not in healthy controls. Per patient, the largest CD8+ clone was found to exceed 20% of CD8+ cells in about an eighth of the roughly 65 cases.

Recruitment of healthy controls drew on blood donors, who had a median age of roughly 55 years (range about 21-80) and were less than 65% female. Flow cytometry served to check the purity of CD4+ and CD8+ cells, which were isolated by positive magnetic bead selection. The source is a woman aged 50 to 60 in good health. This chain connects TRBV25-1 to TRBJ2-1; tentatively, D is TRBD1 (5 bases). Sequenced input: CD8+ T cells sorted from blood. The CDR3 DNA reads as TGTGCCAGCAGTTTCCTCGCCCAGGGTGAGCAGTTCTTC. This sequence encodes CASSFLAQGEQFF.